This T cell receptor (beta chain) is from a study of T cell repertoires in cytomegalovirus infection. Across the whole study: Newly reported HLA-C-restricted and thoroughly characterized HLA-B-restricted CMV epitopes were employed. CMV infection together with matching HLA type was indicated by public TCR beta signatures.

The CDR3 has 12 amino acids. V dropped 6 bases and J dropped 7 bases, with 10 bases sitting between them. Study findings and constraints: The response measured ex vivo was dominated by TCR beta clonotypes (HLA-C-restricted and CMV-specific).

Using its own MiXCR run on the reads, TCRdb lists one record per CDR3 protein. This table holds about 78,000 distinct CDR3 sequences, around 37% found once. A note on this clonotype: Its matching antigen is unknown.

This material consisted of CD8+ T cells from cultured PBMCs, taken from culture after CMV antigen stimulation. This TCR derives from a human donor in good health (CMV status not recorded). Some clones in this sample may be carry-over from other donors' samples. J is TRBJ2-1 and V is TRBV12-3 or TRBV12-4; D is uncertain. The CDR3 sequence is CASSPDGNEQFF. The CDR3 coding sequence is TGTGCCAGCAGCCCAGACGGAAATGAGCAGTTCTTC.